This passage covers 21 T cell receptor beta chains from one sample sequenced in a study of blood T cell repertoires in COVID-19. Sequenced by immunoSEQ multiplex PCR; TCRdb stores in-frame clones only, minus some. The sample contains about 200,000 clones, 86% of which appear only once. Sequenced sample: PBMCs or T cells enriched from blood (not recorded which). The receptors originated from a middle-aged man with acute COVID-19.

This chain connects TRBV5-4 to TRBJ2-2, with a weak D call TRBD2 (5 bases). Germline loops: CDR1 SGHNT, CDR2 YYREEE (reference sequence). The CDR3 loop spans 16 amino acids. Trimming stripped 1 base from V and 6 bases from J, with 16 bases between. CDR3 bases: TGTGCCAGCAGCTTGCGGAGTGGAGGACCCTCCGGGGAGCTGTTTTTT. The encoded protein is CASSLRSGGPSGELFF.

CDR3 region: CASSSQTVSGNTIYF. The CDR3 nucleotides read TGTGCCAGCAGCTCGCAAACAGTGAGTGGAAACACCATATATTTT. The rearrangement joins TRBV9 to TRBJ1-3; D is ambiguous. From germline, CDR1 is SGDLS and CDR2 YYNGEE. The CDR3 sequence is 15 residues long. V lost 4 bases and J lost 3, with 14 bases in between.

This chain links TRBV2 with TRBJ1-6, with TRBD1 as a possible D gene (5 bases). Germline CDR1 is SNHLY and CDR2 is FYNNEI. The CDR3 loop spans 16 amino acids. CDR3 in amino acids: CVKRQSGSSYNSPLHF. The CDR3 bases are TGTGTCAAACGACAGTCCGGGAGCTCCTATAATTCACCCCTCCACTTT. The full variable domain, in which reference TRBV2 and TRBJ1-6 provide the parts outside the CDR3, is EPEVTQTPSHQVTQMGQEVILRCVPISNHLYFYWYRQILGQKVEFLVSFYNNEISEKSEIFDDQFSVERPDGSNFTLKIRSTKLEDSAMYFCVKRQSGSSYNSPLHFGNGTRLTVT.

V gene TRBV5-5 combines with J gene TRBJ1-1, with a possible D match to TRBD1 (5 bases). Germline V gene lookup returns CDR1 SGHKS and CDR2 YYEKEE (reference sequence). The CDR3 contains 17 residues. Trimming pared 1 base from V and 1 base from J, leaving 17 bases between. For the CDR3, the DNA is TGTGCCAGCAGCTTGCTTCCGACAGCAGCTTCGAACACTGAAGCTTTCTTT. Translating it yields CASSLLPTAASNTEAFF.

V and J are TRBV19 and TRBJ2-7; 10 nucleotides align to TRBD2. V was clipped by 6 bases and J by 5 bases; unmatched bases: 10. Germline-derived CDR1 and CDR2 are LNHDA and SQIVND (reference sequence). The CDR3 length is 15 residues. The chain's CDR3 is CASRAVTSGKDEQYF. CDR3 in DNA: TGTGCCAGTAGGGCGGTCACTAGCGGGAAGGACGAGCAGTACTTC.

The chain joins TRBV24-1 to TRBJ1-5; possible D gene TRBD1, 6 bases. V dropped 0 bases and J dropped 6 bases, with 8 bases sitting between them. The CDR3 is 14 amino acids. The germline V gene encodes CDR1 KGHDR and CDR2 SFDVKD. The CDR3 spells CATSDLQGSQPQHF. In DNA form, the CDR3 reads TGTGCCACCAGTGATTTGCAGGGGAGTCAGCCCCAGCATTTT.

V and J are TRBV5-6 and TRBJ2-2; no firm D call. Trimming cost V 4 bases and J 14 bases, with 12 bases left between them. The CDR3 is 11 residues long. Per germline, CDR1 SGHDT and CDR2 YYEEEE. Written as DNA, the CDR3 is TGTGCCAGCAGCCTAGGTTTTTCACTGTTTTTT. Amino acid sequence: CASSLGFSLFF.

This chain connects TRBV7-2 to TRBJ1-6; no definite D call. Germline values: CDR1 SGHTA, CDR2 FQGNSA. Trimming stripped 5 bases from V and 7 bases from J, with 18 bases between. CDR3 length: 16 residues. The CDR3 DNA reads as TGTGCCAGCAGCCCCCTATATGGAGGGCGAAATTCACCCCTCCACTTT. Translation: CASSPLYGGRNSPLHF.

The chain is built from TRBV19 and TRBJ2-7; possible D gene TRBD2, 5 bases. Looked up from germline, CDR1 is LNHDA and CDR2 is SQIVND (reference sequence). The CDR3 extends over 14 amino acids. V was pared by 7 bases and J by 2 bases, with 15 bases between. The CDR3 region is CASTPGYGAYEQYF. The CDR3 nucleotides are TGTGCCAGTACCCCGGGTTACGGGGCCTACGAGCAGTACTTC.

This clone counts as medium-sized (0.01 to 0.1%). V gene TRBV28 combines with J gene TRBJ1-6, with 8 bases identical to TRBD1. With 6 bases clipped from V and 3 bases from J, the junction kept 1 base outside the gene matches. The CDR3 loop spans 14 amino acids. Germline CDR1 MDHEN, CDR2 SYDVKM. CDR3 DNA: TGTGCCAGCAGCGGACAGGGCTATAATTCACCCCTCCACTTT. Residues: CASSGQGYNSPLHF.

This rearrangement joins TRBV2 to TRBJ1-5; tentatively, D is TRBD1 (5 bases). CDR3 length equals 14 residues. V lost 7 bases and J lost 5, with 15 bases in between. Germline V lookup: CDR1 SNHLY, CDR2 FYNNEI. The CDR3 DNA is TGTGCCAGCAACTTGGGGGGGACTCATCAGCCCCAGCATTTT. Residues: CASNLGGTHQPQHF.

The CDR3 loop reads CASMVPGGADTQYF. For the CDR3, the DNA is TGTGCCAGCATGGTTCCGGGAGGGGCAGATACGCAGTATTTT. The chain has TRBV6-5 and TRBJ2-3; TRBD2 agrees at 8 bases. The length of the CDR3 is 14 residues. Looked up from germline, CDR1 is MNHEY and CDR2 is SVGAGI. After removal of 7 bases from V and 4 bases from J, the junction contained 7 bases not matched to a gene.

The chain joins TRBV19 to TRBJ2-1; D may be TRBD2 (6 bases). With 5 bases removed from V and 6 bases from J, the gap between germline ends came to 11 bases. Germline lookup yields CDR1 LNHDA and CDR2 SQIVND (reference sequence). This CDR3 is built from 13 residues. The DNA of the CDR3 is TGTGCCAGTAGTGTCGACGGGAGCAATGAGCAGTTCTTC. Its protein is CASSVDGSNEQFF.

Points on this clone: Within the sample, other DNA sequences also encode this same CDR3. The J gene is TRBJ1-5, the V gene TRBV30; possibly TRBD1 for D (6 bases). The V end was cut by 0 bases, the J end by 4 bases, with 7 bases between. This CDR3 has 13 amino acids. Germline V gene sequence: CDR1 GTSNPN, CDR2 SVGIG (reference sequence). The CDR3 DNA reads TGTGCCTGGAGTGTAGGGGGAAATCAGCCCCAGCATTTT. It translates to CAWSVGGNQPQHF.

The chain uses TRBV28 and TRBJ1-5; D remains unclear. The CDR3 runs 14 residues. Trimming removed 3 bases from V and 5 bases from J, with 11 bases in between. Germline V gene lookup returns CDR1 MDHEN and CDR2 SYDVKM. The CDR3 is CASSFDVGDQPQHF. The CDR3 nucleotides read TGTGCCAGCAGTTTCGACGTCGGGGATCAGCCCCAGCATTTT.

This clone was detected only once. J is TRBJ2-5 and V is TRBV9; D gene ambiguous. The CDR3 spans 15 residues. V gave up 0 bases and J gave up 1 base, with 10 bases separating them. Germline CDR1 and CDR2: SGDLS and YYNGEE. The DNA of the CDR3 is TGTGCCAGCAGCGTAGTGGAGCAGCCCCAAGAGACCCAGTACTTC. This gives the protein CASSVVEQPQETQYF.

The chain combines TRBV30 with TRBJ2-4; D possibly corresponds to TRBD1 (5 bases). The germline CDR1 and CDR2 sequences are GTSNPN and SVGIG (reference sequence). The CDR3 has 16 residues. V was clipped by 3 bases and J by 0 bases, with 15 bases between them. The CDR3 protein is CAWSKGQILAKNIQYF. The CDR3 DNA reads TGTGCCTGGAGCAAGGGGCAAATCCTAGCCAAAAACATTCAGTACTTC.

The rearrangement uses TRBV30 and TRBJ2-1, with TRBD2 matching over 7 bases. The CDR3 runs 13 residues. The V and J ends lost 2 bases and 7 bases, in that order; junction bases with no gene match: 5. Per the germline V gene, CDR1 is GTSNPN and CDR2 is SVGIG (reference sequence). The CDR3 loop reads CAWSSGGRNEQFF. Written as DNA, the CDR3 is TGTGCCTGGAGTTCGGGGGGTCGGAATGAGCAGTTCTTC.

V and J are TRBV11-3 and TRBJ1-1, with D maybe TRBD1 (6 bases). Germline V CDR1 and CDR2: SGHNT, YENEEA. There are 13 residues in the CDR3. The V and J ends lost 2 bases and 5 bases respectively, with 9 bases between them. The DNA of the CDR3 is TGTGCCAGCAGCTTAAGGGGGGGGACTGAAGCTTTCTTT. This sequence encodes CASSLRGGTEAFF.

The chain is built from TRBV3-1 (or the pseudogene TRBV3-2) and TRBJ1-2; D is ambiguous. This CDR3 has 16 amino acids. From germline, CDR1 is LGHDT and CDR2 YNNKEL (reference sequence). V gave up 1 base and J gave up 0 bases, with 12 bases separating them. The CDR3 coding sequence is TGTGCCAGCAGCCAAGCCGCGGGGAGAGCTAACTATGGCTACACCTTC. This sequence encodes CASSQAAGRANYGYTF.

The V gene is TRBV20-1, the J gene TRBJ1-1, with D hard to call. Germline values: CDR1 DFQATT, CDR2 SNEGSKA (reference sequence). This CDR3 contains 13 residues. Deletions cut 3 bases from V and 1 base from J, with 9 bases between. Here the CDR3 reads CSASGSRNTEAFF. The DNA for the CDR3 is TGCAGTGCTAGTGGGTCGCGGAACACTGAAGCTTTCTTT.